The 11 T cell receptor beta chains below were found in one sample sequenced in a study of shared clonotypes between healthy human individuals. Profiling relied on immunoSEQ multiplex PCR, and the TCRdb table lists in-frame clones only, not all of them. The table lists about 2 million clones, about 95% of them singletons, with 0.13% in the top ten. The sequencing input was naive CD4+ T cells sorted from blood. The subset: CD45RA+ positively selected. These TCRs come from a man between 18 and 29 years old in good health.

The chain couples TRBV30 to TRBJ1-2; 9 nucleotides agree with TRBD1. This CDR3 region has 13 residues. The germline CDR1 and CDR2 sequences are GTSNPN and SVGIG (reference sequence). With V trimmed by 2 bases and J by 7 bases, 5 bases remained unmatched. The CDR3 reads CAWSLGQGFGYTF. The CDR3 DNA follows: TGTGCCTGGAGTCTGGGACAGGGTTTTGGCTACACCTTC.

The gene calls are TRBV30 and TRBJ1-1; 7 nucleotides match TRBD1. CDR1 is GTSNPN, CDR2 SVGIG, per germline (reference sequence). The CDR3 covers 14 residues. Trimming at V came to 3 bases and at J to 6 bases, leaving 10 bases not matched to a gene. CDR3 region: CAWRTTGRYAEAFF. The CDR3 DNA sequence: TGTGCCTGGAGGACGACAGGGAGGTACGCTGAAGCTTTCTTT.

J is TRBJ2-7 and V is TRBV9; a weak D match, TRBD2 (5 bases). This CDR3 has 15 residues. CDR1 is SGDLS, CDR2 YYNGEE, per germline. V lost 4 bases and J lost 0, with 14 bases in between. The CDR3 DNA reads as TGTGCCAGCAGCTCTCACAGCGGAGGCTCCTACGAGCAGTACTTC. The encoded protein is CASSSHSGGSYEQYF.

The rearrangement links TRBV30 to TRBJ1-3, with D possibly being TRBD1 (6 bases). This CDR3 has 15 amino acids. V was shortened by 3 bases and J by 3 bases, with 15 bases between the two germline ends. Germline CDR1 reads GTSNPN; CDR2 reads SVGIG (reference sequence). As DNA, the CDR3 is TGTGCCTGGAGCGCAACAGGGTTAGGTGGAAACACCATATATTTT. Its translation is CAWSATGLGGNTIYF. The full variable domain, rest sourced from reference TRBV30 and TRBJ1-3, is SQTIHQWPATLVQPVGSPLSLECTVEGTSNPNLYWYRQAAGRGLQLLFYSVGIGQISSEVPQNLSASRPQDRQFILSSKKLLLSDSGFYLCAWSATGLGGNTIYFGEGSWLTVV.

Regarding this clone: Other DNA sequences of this sample code for an identical CDR3. The chain joins TRBV30 to TRBJ2-3, with D perhaps matching TRBD2 (5 bases). CDR1 is GTSNPN, CDR2 SVGIG, per germline (reference sequence). With 2 bases removed from V and 3 bases from J, the gap between germline ends came to 9 bases. The CDR3 totals 13 residues. CDR3 sequence reads: CAWSTGLTDTQYF. CDR3 in DNA: TGTGCCTGGAGTACCGGACTGACAGATACGCAGTATTTT.

V and J are TRBV7-2 and TRBJ1-4; D is unclear. The CDR3 is 13 residues long. Germline CDR1 is SGHTA and CDR2 is FQGNSA. V shed 3 bases and J shed 3 bases, with 5 bases lying between them. CDR3 sequence: CASSFQPNEKLFF. CDR3 coding DNA: TGTGCCAGCAGCTTCCAGCCTAATGAAAAACTGTTTTTT.

This chain uses TRBV6-5 with TRBJ2-7, with 10 bases fitting TRBD1. The V gene end was trimmed by 8 bases and the J gene end by 0 bases; junction bases not matched to a gene: 7. The CDR3 runs 15 residues. CDR1 and CDR2 (germline): MNHEY, SVGAGI. CDR3 bases: TGTGCCAGCTTCACTCGGACAGGGGGCTCCTACGAGCAGTACTTC. It translates to CASFTRTGGSYEQYF.

This chain connects TRBV7-2 to TRBJ2-1, with a tentative D call TRBD1 (6 bases). Germline CDR1 reads SGHTA; CDR2 reads FQGNSA. V lost 9 bases to trimming and J lost 5 bases, with 14 bases between them. This CDR3 contains 13 residues. CDR3 residues: CARTDRSNNEQFF. Here the CDR3 DNA reads TGTGCCAGAACGGACAGAAGCAACAATGAGCAGTTCTTC. Full variable domain (remainder filled in from reference TRBV7-2 and TRBJ2-1): GAGVSQSPSNKVTEKGKDVELRCDPISGHTALYWYRQSLGQGLEFLIYFQGNSAPDKSGLPSDRFSAERTGGSVSTLTIQRTQQEDSAVYLCARTDRSNNEQFFGPGTRLTVL.

As concerns this clone: This sample includes further DNA sequences coding for the same CDR3. The gene calls are TRBV7-2 and TRBJ2-7; D is unclear. The CDR3 length is 13 residues. The germline V gene encodes CDR1 SGHTA and CDR2 FQGNSA. V was clipped by 2 bases and J by 2 bases, with 7 bases between them. The DNA of the CDR3 is TGTGCCAGCAGCTTAAACCCCACCTACGAGCAGTACTTC. Residues: CASSLNPTYEQYF.

The CDR3 region is CASSLDSPLTDTQYF. CDR3 nucleotides: TGCGCCAGCAGCTTGGACAGCCCCCTTACAGATACGCAGTATTTT. The gene calls are TRBV5-1 and TRBJ2-3, with D uncertain. Germline-derived CDR1 and CDR2 are SGHRS and YFSETQ. The CDR3 covers 15 residues. Trimming cost V 0 bases and J 3 bases, with 11 bases left between them.

The rearrangement uses TRBV30 and TRBJ2-3; D may be TRBD2 (6 bases). The ends were cut back, 2 bases at V and 3 bases at J, with 18 bases in the middle. Germline V gene sequence: CDR1 GTSNPN, CDR2 SVGIG (reference sequence). The CDR3 is made up of 16 amino acids. CDR3: CAWSWGVGSRTDTQYF. The CDR3 coding sequence is TGTGCCTGGAGTTGGGGGGTGGGCTCTAGGACAGATACGCAGTATTTT. The full variable domain, with the rest looked up from reference TRBV30 and TRBJ2-3, is SQTIHQWPATLVQPVGSPLSLECTVEGTSNPNLYWYRQAAGRGLQLLFYSVGIGQISSEVPQNLSASRPQDRQFILSSKKLLLSDSGFYLCAWSWGVGSRTDTQYFGPGTRLTVL.